This TCR beta chain was sequenced during a study of cytomegalovirus exposure and HLA in healthy donors (TCRdb year 2017). Concerning the study at large: According to a later analysis, the approximately 130 validation repertoires were produced on the same platform as the roughly 600 repertoires of the first cohort. The aim of the study was to test whether cataloging public T cell receptors could identify signatures of past pathogen exposure. Along with the approximately 650-subject first cohort, a separate validation cohort of some 130 different subjects was used. To predict cytomegalovirus infection status, the study brought together high-throughput TCR immunosequencing, statistical association of individual TCRs with disease status, and machine learning.

From the germline V gene (reference sequence), CDR1 is MNHEY and CDR2 is SMNVEV. Trimming removed 4 bases from V and 2 bases from J, leaving 17 bases between the germline ends. The CDR3 numbers 16 residues from cysteine through phenylalanine. Only the CDR3 DNA stays, 48 bases, in frame from base 1. Points on this clone: This clone's antigen is unknown. Base qualities are not at hand, and no much larger clone is one base apart.

Library preparation used the immunoSEQ multiplex PCR assay. The study's own analysis went as follows. A statistical classification framework was built to diagnose cytomegalovirus status from the catalog of TCR beta chain sequences. Here the immuneACCESS table is served through TCRdb, limited to in-frame sequences with V and J called. Missing clones are a known gap in these copies; in checked studies unresolved V genes cover under half, and the rest lacks a known reason. Clone size and the V and J calls come from that table; the DNA yielded D and trimming. Across this sample there are 250,000 to 300,000 clones, with roughly 85% seen only once. 1% of the sample comes from the top ten. Overall study outcomes, separate from this receptor: In the study, around 150 TCR beta chains were listed as associated with cytomegalovirus. The classifier was reported to diagnose cytomegalovirus status with high specificity and sensitivity in both the original cohort and the validation cohort. Subsequent analysis determined that TCRs grouped into clusters in the first cohort also showed a tendency toward co-occurrence across the 130 or so validation repertoires, and approximately 93% of cluster scores exceeded 0. Three of the identified cytomegalovirus-associated TCR beta chains were confirmed in vitro to be specific for cytomegalovirus antigens. A later analysis lacked HLA typing for the validation cohort, so it scored co-occurrence in that cohort across all 120 or so repertoires. Most TCR sequences were seen in very few donors, while some public TCRs were found in many individuals. The authors suggested that the approach could potentially be generalized to other disease states and immunological phenotypes.

The donors belonged to the validation cohort of 90 to 150 subjects, which was separate from the approximately 700-subject first cohort. This receptor was obtained from a woman between 18 and 30 years old in good health and CMV-seronegative. The sequence links TRBV27 to TRBJ1-2; no D segment can be confidently identified. The sequencing sample was made of PBMCs. Here is the DNA: TGTGCCAGCAGTTCGCCCAGGAACATAAGAAACTATGGCTACACCTTC. This sequence encodes CASSSPRNIRNYGYTF.